The text below deals with one T cell receptor (beta chain). The count of this clone is one. Its antigen has not been determined. The junction shows a germline mismatch at one end, possibly a read error. The CDR3, from cysteine to phenylalanine, totals 14 residues. This entry keeps only the CDR3 DNA: 42 bases, framed from base 1. Sequences SEHNR (CDR1) and FQNEAQ (CDR2) are obtained from the germline V gene (reference sequence). The library was obtained by the immunoSEQ multiplex PCR assay. From the authors' description of their analysis: A statistical classification framework was developed to diagnose cytomegalovirus status using the catalog of TCR beta chain sequences. TCRdb holds this immuneACCESS table with in-frame rearrangements only. Some clones are missing; in checked studies, unresolved V genes explain under half, and the rest has no known cause. D and trimming were read from the DNA, whereas the V and J calls and clone size are those reported in that table. This sample gives about 220,000 clones in total; around nine tenths of them show up just once. Together, the top ten hold around 2.6% of the sample.

The donors were included in the validation cohort of over a hundred subjects, a group kept apart from the approximately 700-subject first cohort. This entry belongs to a study of cytomegalovirus exposure and HLA in healthy donors (TCRdb year 2017). Looking at the study overall: According to a later analysis, one platform produced both the 110 or so validation repertoires and the 666 repertoires of the first cohort. The study aimed to test whether cataloging public T cell receptors could reveal signatures of past pathogen exposure. Besides the first cohort of about 730 subjects, a separate validation cohort made up of over a hundred different subjects was used. The study combined high-throughput TCR immunosequencing, statistical association of individual TCRs with disease status, and machine learning to predict cytomegalovirus infection status. General conclusions and limits of the study: In vitro tests confirmed that a few of the cytomegalovirus-associated TCR beta chains recognize cytomegalovirus antigens. Most TCR sequences were observed very rarely across donors, whereas some public TCRs were present in many individuals. In the study, some 180 TCR beta chains were listed as associated with cytomegalovirus. According to the authors, the approach could potentially be generalized to other disease states and immunological phenotypes. Of the cluster scores, roughly 95% were above 0 in a later analysis, which found that TCRs clustered in the first cohort also tended to co-occur in the 130 or so validation repertoires. In both the original and validation cohorts, the classifier was reported to diagnose cytomegalovirus status with high specificity and sensitivity. All 120 or so repertoires were used to score co-occurrence in the validation cohort in a later analysis, because that analysis had no HLA typing for the cohort.

This receptor was identified in a man aged 18 to 30 in good health and CMV-seronegative. In this chain, TRBV7-9 is recombined with TRBJ1-2; the D gene is possibly TRBD1, with 6 bases matching. Sample: PBMCs. The CDR3 here reads CASSFGDTNYGYTF. At the DNA level, the sequence is TGTGCCAGCAGCTTCGGGGACACTAATTATGGCTACACCTTC.